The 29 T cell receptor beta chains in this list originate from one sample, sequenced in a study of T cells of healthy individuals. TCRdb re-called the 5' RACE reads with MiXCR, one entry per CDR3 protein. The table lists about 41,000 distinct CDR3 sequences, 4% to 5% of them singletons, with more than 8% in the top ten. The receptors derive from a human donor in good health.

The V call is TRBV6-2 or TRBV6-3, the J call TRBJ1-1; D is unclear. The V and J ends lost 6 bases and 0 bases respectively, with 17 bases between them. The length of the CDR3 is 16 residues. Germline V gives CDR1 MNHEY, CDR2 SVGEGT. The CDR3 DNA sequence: TGTGCCAGCAGGGGAACAAGGAAAGCTATGAACACTGAAGCTTTCTTT. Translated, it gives CASRGTRKAMNTEAFF.

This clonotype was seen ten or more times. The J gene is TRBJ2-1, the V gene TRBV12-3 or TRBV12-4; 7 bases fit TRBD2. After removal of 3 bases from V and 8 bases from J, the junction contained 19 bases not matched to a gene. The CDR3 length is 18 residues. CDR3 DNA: TGTGCCAGCAGTTTTGTTTGGCGCGGGAGTGTCGGGTTCGATGAGCAGTTCTTC. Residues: CASSFVWRGSVGFDEQFF.

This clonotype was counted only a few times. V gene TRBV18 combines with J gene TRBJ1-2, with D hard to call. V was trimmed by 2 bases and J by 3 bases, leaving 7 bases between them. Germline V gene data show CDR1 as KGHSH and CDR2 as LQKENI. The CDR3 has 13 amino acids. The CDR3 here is CASSPEPDYGYTF. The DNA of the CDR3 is TGTGCCAGCTCACCAGAACCGGACTATGGCTACACCTTC.

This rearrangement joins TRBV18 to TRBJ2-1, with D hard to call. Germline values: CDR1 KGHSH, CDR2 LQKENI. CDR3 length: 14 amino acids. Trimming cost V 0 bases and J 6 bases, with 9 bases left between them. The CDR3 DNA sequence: TGTGCCAGCTCACCACCCATAGGGATCAATGAGCAGTTCTTC. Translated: CASSPPIGINEQFF.

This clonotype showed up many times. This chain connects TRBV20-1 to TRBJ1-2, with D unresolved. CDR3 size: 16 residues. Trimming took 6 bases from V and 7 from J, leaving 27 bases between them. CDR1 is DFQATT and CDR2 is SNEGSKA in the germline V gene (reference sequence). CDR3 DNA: TGCAGTGCCTATAGATCCTCCGTATTTGGTCTTGGTGGCTACACCTTC. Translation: CSAYRSSVFGLGGYTF.

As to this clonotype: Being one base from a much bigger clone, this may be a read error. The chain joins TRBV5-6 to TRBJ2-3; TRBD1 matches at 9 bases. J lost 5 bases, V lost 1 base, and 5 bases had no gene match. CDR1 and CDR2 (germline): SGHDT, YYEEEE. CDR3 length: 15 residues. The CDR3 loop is CASSLPGQGKDTQYF. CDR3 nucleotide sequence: TGTGCCAGCAGCTTGCCGGGACAGGGTAAAGATACGCAGTATTTT.

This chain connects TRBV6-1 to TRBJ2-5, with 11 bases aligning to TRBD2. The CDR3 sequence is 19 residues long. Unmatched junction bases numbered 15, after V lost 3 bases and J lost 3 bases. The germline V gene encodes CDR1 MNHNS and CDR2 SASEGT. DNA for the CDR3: TGTGCCAGCAGTGACCCGGGACTAGCGGTCTACTTAAGGGAAGAGACCCAGTACTTC. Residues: CASSDPGLAVYLREETQYF.

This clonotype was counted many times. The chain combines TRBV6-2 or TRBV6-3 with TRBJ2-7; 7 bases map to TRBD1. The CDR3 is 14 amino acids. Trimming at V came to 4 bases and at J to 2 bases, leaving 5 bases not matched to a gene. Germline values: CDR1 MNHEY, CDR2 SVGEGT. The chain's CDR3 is CASSSRDSPYEQYF. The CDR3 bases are TGTGCCAGCAGTTCCCGGGACAGTCCCTACGAGCAGTACTTC.

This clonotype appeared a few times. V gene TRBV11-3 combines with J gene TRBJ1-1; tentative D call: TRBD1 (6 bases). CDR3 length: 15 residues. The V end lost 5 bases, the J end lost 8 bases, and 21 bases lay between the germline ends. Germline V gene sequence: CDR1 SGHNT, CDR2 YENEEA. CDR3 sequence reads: CASSQWGARVYEAFF. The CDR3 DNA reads TGTGCCAGCAGCCAGTGGGGGGCGAGGGTTTACGAAGCTTTCTTT.

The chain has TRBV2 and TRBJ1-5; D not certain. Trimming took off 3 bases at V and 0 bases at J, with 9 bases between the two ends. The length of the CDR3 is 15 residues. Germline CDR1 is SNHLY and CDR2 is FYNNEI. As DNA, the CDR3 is TGTGCCAGCAGTGAGTCTGTTTATAGCAATCAGCCCCAGCATTTT. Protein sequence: CASSESVYSNQPQHF.

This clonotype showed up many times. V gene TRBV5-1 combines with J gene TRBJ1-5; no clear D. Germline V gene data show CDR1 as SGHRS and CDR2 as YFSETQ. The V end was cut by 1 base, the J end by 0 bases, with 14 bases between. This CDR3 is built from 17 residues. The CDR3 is CASSLNADGPSNQPQHF. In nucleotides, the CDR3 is TGCGCCAGCAGCTTGAATGCGGACGGACCTAGCAATCAGCCCCAGCATTTT.

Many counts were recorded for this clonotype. The CDR3 nucleotides are TGCAGCGTTGAAATCGTTAGTACGGGGACAGATACGCAGTATTTT. It is translated as CSVEIVSTGTDTQYF. This sequence joins TRBV29-1 and TRBJ2-3, with D possibly matching TRBD2 (5 bases). V was clipped by 2 bases and J by 3 bases, with 15 bases between them. Germline CDR1 is SQVTM and CDR2 is ANQGSEA. CDR3 length equals 15 residues.

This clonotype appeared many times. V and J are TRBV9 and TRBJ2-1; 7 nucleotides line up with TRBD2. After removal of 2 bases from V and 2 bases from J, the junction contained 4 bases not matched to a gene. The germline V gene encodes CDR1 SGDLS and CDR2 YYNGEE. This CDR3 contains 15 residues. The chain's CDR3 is CASSVGAGAYNEQFF. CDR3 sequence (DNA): TGTGCCAGCAGCGTTGGCGCGGGAGCCTACAATGAGCAGTTCTTC.

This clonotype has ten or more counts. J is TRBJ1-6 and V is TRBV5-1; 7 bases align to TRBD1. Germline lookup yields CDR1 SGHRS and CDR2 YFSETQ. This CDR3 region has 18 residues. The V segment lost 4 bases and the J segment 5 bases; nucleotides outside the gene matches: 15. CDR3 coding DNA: TGCGCCAGCAGCCGACAGGGAATCTTATCGGGGGATAATTCACCCCTCCACTTT. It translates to CASSRQGILSGDNSPLHF.

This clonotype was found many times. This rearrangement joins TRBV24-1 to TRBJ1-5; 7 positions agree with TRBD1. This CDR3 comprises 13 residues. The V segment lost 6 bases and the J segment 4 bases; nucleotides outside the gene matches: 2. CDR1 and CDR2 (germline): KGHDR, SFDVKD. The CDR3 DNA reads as TGTGCCACCAGTCAGACAGGGAATCAGCCCCAGCATTTT. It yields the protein CATSQTGNQPQHF.

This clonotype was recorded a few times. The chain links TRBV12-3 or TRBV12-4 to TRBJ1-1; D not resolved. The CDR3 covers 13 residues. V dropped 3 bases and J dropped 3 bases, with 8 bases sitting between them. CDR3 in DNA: TGTGCCAGCAGTTTTTTTCGGGACACTGAAGCTTTCTTT. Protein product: CASSFFRDTEAFF.

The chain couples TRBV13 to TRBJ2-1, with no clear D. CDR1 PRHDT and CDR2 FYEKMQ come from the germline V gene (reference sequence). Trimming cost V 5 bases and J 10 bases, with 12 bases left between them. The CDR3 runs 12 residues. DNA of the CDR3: TGTGCCAGCAGCCCCCTTAGCCGGGAGCAGTTCTTC. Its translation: CASSPLSREQFF.

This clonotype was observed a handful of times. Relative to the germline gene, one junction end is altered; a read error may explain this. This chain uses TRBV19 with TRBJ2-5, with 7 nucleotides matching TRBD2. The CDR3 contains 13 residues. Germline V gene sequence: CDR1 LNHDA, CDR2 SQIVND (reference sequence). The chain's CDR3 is CASSIDLVREKGF. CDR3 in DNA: TGTGCCAGTAGTATAGATCTGGTGCGGGAGAAAGGCTTC.

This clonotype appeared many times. This CDR3 is CASRSETNYGYTF. The CDR3 DNA sequence: TGTGCCAGCAGATCCGAGACTAACTATGGCTACACCTTC. This chain joins TRBV6-5 and TRBJ1-2; D is unresolved. V lost 6 bases and J lost 0, with 8 bases in between. The CDR3 covers 13 residues. Germline V CDR1 and CDR2: MNHEY, SVGAGI.

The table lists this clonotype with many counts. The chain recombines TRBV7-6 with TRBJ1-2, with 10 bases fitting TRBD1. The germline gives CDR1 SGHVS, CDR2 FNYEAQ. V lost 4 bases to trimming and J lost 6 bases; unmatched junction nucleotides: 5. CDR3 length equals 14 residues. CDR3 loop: CASSYGTGEDGYTF. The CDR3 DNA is TGTGCCAGCAGCTATGGGACAGGGGAGGATGGCTACACCTTC.

CDR3 amino acids: CASSQDRAVAGHYEQYF. The CDR3 coding sequence is TGTGCCAGCAGCCAAGATCGGGCGGTAGCGGGCCACTACGAGCAGTACTTC. The rearrangement uses TRBV3-1 and TRBJ2-7; 7 bases agree with TRBD2. J was trimmed by 3 bases and V by 0 bases; bases with no gene match: 11. In germline, CDR1 is LGHDT, CDR2 YNNKEL (reference sequence). This CDR3 spans 17 amino acids.

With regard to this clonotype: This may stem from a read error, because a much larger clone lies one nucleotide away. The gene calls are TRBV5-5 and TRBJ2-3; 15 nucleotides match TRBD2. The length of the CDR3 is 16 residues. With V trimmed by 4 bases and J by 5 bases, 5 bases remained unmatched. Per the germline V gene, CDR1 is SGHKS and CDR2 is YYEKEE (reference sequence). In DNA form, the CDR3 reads TGTGCCAGCAGCCTGGGACTAGCGGGAGGCCTAGATACGCAGTATTTT. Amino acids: CASSLGLAGGLDTQYF.

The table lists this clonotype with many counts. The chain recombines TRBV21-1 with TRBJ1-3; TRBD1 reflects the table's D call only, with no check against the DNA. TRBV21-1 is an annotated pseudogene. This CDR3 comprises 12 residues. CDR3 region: CASSKGSQESYF. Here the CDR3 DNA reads TGTGCCAGCAGCAAAGGATCACAGGAGTCATATTTT.

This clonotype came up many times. The CDR3 spells CASSPGRTYEQYF. CDR3 DNA sequence: TGTGCCAGCTCACCGGGACGGACCTACGAGCAGTACTTC. J is TRBJ2-7 and V is TRBV18, with D tentatively TRBD1 or TRBD2 (5 bases each). The CDR3 has 13 amino acids. Germline CDR1 KGHSH, CDR2 LQKENI. The V end was cut by 3 bases, the J end by 2 bases, with 8 bases between.

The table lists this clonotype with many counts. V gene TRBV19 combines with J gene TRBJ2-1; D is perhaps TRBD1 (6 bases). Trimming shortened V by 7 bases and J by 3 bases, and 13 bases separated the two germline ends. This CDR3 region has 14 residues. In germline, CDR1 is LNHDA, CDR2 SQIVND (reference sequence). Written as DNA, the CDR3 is TGTGCCAGTAAACCCAGGGGCGACTACAATGAGCAGTTCTTC. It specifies CASKPRGDYNEQFF. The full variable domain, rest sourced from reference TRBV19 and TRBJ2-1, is DGGITQSPKYLFRKEGQNVTLSCEQNLNHDAMYWYRQDPGQGLRLIYYSQIVNDFQKGDIAEGYSVSREKKESFPLTVTSAQKNPTAFYLCASKPRGDYNEQFFGPGTRLTVL.

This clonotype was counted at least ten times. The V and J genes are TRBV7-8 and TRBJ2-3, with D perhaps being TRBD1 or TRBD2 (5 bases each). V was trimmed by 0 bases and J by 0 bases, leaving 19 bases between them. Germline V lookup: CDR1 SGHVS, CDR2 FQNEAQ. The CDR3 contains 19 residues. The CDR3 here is CASSLAPFRDPLSTDTQYF. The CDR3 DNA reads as TGTGCCAGCAGCTTAGCGCCCTTCCGGGACCCCCTGAGCACAGATACGCAGTATTTT.

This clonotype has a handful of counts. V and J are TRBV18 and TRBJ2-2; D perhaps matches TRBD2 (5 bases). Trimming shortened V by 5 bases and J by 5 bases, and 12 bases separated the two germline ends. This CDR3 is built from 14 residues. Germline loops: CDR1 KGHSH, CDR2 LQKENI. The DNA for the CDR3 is TGTGCCAGCTCATCTTCCAGGAGGACCGGGGAGCTGTTTTTT. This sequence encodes CASSSSRRTGELFF.

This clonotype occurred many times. CDR3: CASSQDEGGGPNEQFF. In DNA form, the CDR3 reads TGTGCCAGCAGCCAAGATGAGGGGGGAGGGCCGAATGAGCAGTTCTTC. The gene calls are TRBV4-2 and TRBJ2-1; perhaps TRBD2 as D (7 bases). Germline values: CDR1 LGHNA, CDR2 YNFKEQ. The CDR3 has 16 residues. Trimming left V 0 bases short and J 7 bases short, with 16 bases between.

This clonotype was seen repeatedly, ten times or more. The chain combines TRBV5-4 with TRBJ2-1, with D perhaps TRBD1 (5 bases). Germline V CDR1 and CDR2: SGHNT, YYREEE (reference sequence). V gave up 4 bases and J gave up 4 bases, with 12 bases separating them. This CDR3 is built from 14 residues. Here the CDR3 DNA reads TGTGCCAGCAGCGGCCGTCCAGGGTACAATGAGCAGTTCTTC. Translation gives CASSGRPGYNEQFF.